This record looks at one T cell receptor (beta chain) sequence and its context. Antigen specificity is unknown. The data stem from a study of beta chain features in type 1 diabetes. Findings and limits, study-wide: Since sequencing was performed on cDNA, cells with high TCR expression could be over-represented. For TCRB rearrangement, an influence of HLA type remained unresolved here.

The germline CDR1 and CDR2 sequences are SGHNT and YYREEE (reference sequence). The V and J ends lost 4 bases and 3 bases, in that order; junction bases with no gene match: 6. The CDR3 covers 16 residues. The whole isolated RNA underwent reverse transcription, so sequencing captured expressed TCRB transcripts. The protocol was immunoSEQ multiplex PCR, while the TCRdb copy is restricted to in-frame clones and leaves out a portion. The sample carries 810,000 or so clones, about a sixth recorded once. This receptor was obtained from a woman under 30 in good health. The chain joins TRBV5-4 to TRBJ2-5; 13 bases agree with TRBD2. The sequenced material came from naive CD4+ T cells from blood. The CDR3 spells CASSPRLAGGKETQYF. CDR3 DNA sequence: TGTGCCAGCAGCCCTAGACTAGCGGGAGGCAAAGAGACCCAGTACTTC.